Each of the 14 T cell receptor beta chains below was sequenced from the same sample in a study (dated by TCRdb to the mid-2010s). Libraries were made using RT-PCR. This sample was sequenced with an Illumina MiSeq. TCRdb handled the public reads itself, with Q25 trimming in fastp and clone calling in MiXCR, and kept productive beta chains. Every distinct CDR3 protein forms one entry, paired with its most common genes and DNA. The sample records almost 700,000 distinct CDR3 sequences, 14% of which are singletons. The top ten hold 3% to 4.5% of the sample. The sample taken for sequencing was memory CD4+ T cells from blood. The receptors shown here come from a female donor in good health, serving as a healthy control.

The table lists this clonotype with many counts. The gene calls are TRBV5-1 and TRBJ2-7; TRBD2 matches at 8 bases. V gave up 7 bases and J gave up 4 bases; unmatched junction bases: 7. The CDR3 is 13 residues long. Germline V lookup: CDR1 SGHRS, CDR2 YFSETQ. CDR3 coding DNA: TGCGCCAGCGGCGAGAGCGGGAGTTACGAGCAGTACTTC. It codes for CASGESGSYEQYF. The whole variable domain, filled in from reference TRBV5-1 and TRBJ2-7, reads KAGVTQTPRYLIKTRGQQVTLSCSPISGHRSVSWYQQTPGQGLQFLFEYFSETQRNKGNFPGRFSGRQFSNSRSEMNVSTLELGDSALYLCASGESGSYEQYFGPGTRLTVT.

This clonotype has ten or more counts. This chain joins TRBV6-5 and TRBJ1-6; possibly TRBD1 for D (5 bases). Germline V lookup: CDR1 MNHEY, CDR2 SVGAGI. Trimming took off 6 bases at V and 6 bases at J, with 24 bases between the two ends. CDR3 size: 18 residues. CDR3 in DNA: TGTGCCAGCAGCCATTGGAGGGGTGGGAGGGTGAGTAATTCACCCCTCCACTTT. It codes for CASSHWRGGRVSNSPLHF.

The chain employs TRBV20-1 and TRBJ1-1, with D hard to call. The V gene lost 7 bases and the J gene lost 2 bases, with 11 bases spanning the gap. The CDR3 contains 12 residues. The germline V gene has CDR1 DFQATT and CDR2 SNEGSKA (reference sequence). The CDR3 DNA follows: TGCAGTGTTATGACTTCTAACACTGAAGCTTTCTTT. This codes for CSVMTSNTEAFF.

This chain uses TRBV6-1 with TRBJ1-4, with D tentatively TRBD1 (5 bases). The V gene's germline CDR1 is MNHNS and CDR2 SASEGT. The CDR3 is 15 residues long. The V and J ends lost 3 bases and 7 bases respectively, with 15 bases between them. The DNA of the CDR3 is TGTGCCAGCAGTGATTGGGGCAGGGAGATTGAAAAACTGTTTTTT. It encodes CASSDWGREIEKLFF.

V gene TRBV5-1 combines with J gene TRBJ2-5, with a possible D match to TRBD1 (6 bases). Trimming cost V 6 bases and J 3 bases, with 12 bases left between them. CDR3 length: 13 residues. CDR1 and CDR2 from the germline V gene are SGHRS and YFSETQ. CDR3 nucleotides: TGCGCCAGCACCCTATACAGGGAAGAGACCCAGTACTTC. Amino acid sequence: CASTLYREETQYF.

This clonotype was detected ten times or more. The V and J genes are TRBV20-1 and TRBJ2-1; D might be TRBD1 (6 bases). Trimming stripped 2 bases from V and 8 bases from J, with 16 bases between. Germline-derived CDR1 and CDR2 are DFQATT and SNEGSKA (reference sequence). The CDR3 extends over 14 amino acids. In nucleotides, the CDR3 is TGCAGTGCTAGACCAGTACAGGGTAAGGATGAGCAGTTCTTC. It encodes CSARPVQGKDEQFF.

This clonotype has only a few counts. The chain joins TRBV19 to TRBJ2-1; a possible D gene is TRBD2 (5 bases). CDR1 and CDR2 (germline): LNHDA, SQIVND (reference sequence). This CDR3 is 14 amino acids long. The V end lost 7 bases, the J end lost 3 bases, and 13 bases lay between the germline ends. Here the CDR3 DNA reads TGTGCCAGTAAACCCGGGAATTACTACAATGAGCAGTTCTTC. Translation gives CASKPGNYYNEQFF.

This clonotype was counted only a few times. The rearrangement joins TRBV20-1 to TRBJ1-4; unclear D gene. This CDR3 has 13 amino acids. Trimming took 2 bases from V and 2 from J, leaving 6 bases between them. CDR1 DFQATT and CDR2 SNEGSKA come from the germline V gene (reference sequence). The CDR3 protein is CSARRRTNEKLFF. Here the CDR3 DNA reads TGCAGTGCTAGAAGGCGGACTAATGAAAAACTGTTTTTT.

This clonotype was found a few times. The chain joins TRBV18 to TRBJ2-5; 11 bases agree with TRBD2. The CDR3 runs 16 residues. The V gene end was trimmed by 0 bases and the J gene end by 4 bases; junction bases not matched to a gene: 4. Germline loops: CDR1 KGHSH, CDR2 LQKENI. The CDR3 reads CASSPPTLAGGETQYF. CDR3 nucleotides: TGTGCCAGCTCACCACCGACCCTAGCGGGAGGAGAGACCCAGTACTTC.

The chain links TRBV20-1 to TRBJ2-1; 8 nucleotides line up with TRBD2. CDR1 is DFQATT, CDR2 SNEGSKA, per germline (reference sequence). V was pared by 5 bases and J by 7 bases, with 19 bases of the junction left unmatched. This CDR3 contains 17 residues. CDR3 region: CSALGDTSGGGTNEQFF. CDR3 nucleotide sequence: TGCAGTGCTTTGGGGGATACTAGCGGAGGTGGGACTAATGAGCAGTTCTTC.

This clonotype has just a few counts. The CDR3 DNA reads as TGTGCCAGCAGCCCCTTGGTACGGGTTGGCACAGATACGCAGTATTTT. It specifies CASSPLVRVGTDTQYF. The chain carries TRBV7-6 and TRBJ2-3; D uncertain. This CDR3 spans 16 amino acids. Trimming removed 5 bases at V and 1 base at J, with 16 bases between. CDR1 is SGHVS, CDR2 FNYEAQ, per germline.

The rearrangement uses TRBV18 and TRBJ2-5; a possible D gene is TRBD1 (6 bases). Germline V gene lookup returns CDR1 KGHSH and CDR2 LQKENI. The ends were cut back, 6 bases at V and 1 base at J, with 15 bases in the middle. This CDR3 contains 15 residues. The CDR3 nucleotides read TGTGCCAGCTCCCAGGGGCACGGAAGCCAAGAGACCCAGTACTTC. Its protein is CASSQGHGSQETQYF. Variable domain in full (rest from reference TRBV18 and TRBJ2-5): NAGVMQNPRHLVRRRGQEARLRCSPMKGHSHVYWYRQLPEEGLKFMVYLQKENIIDESGMPKERFSAEFPKEGPSILRIQQVVRGDSAAYFCASSQGHGSQETQYFGPGTRLLVL.

This rearrangement joins TRBV28 to TRBJ1-1, with 7 bases that match TRBD1. From germline, CDR1 is MDHEN and CDR2 SYDVKM. The CDR3 sequence is 15 residues long. With V trimmed by 5 bases and J by 1 base, 7 bases remained unmatched. The CDR3 spells CASSGSDRSNTEAFF. CDR3 in DNA: TGTGCCAGCAGTGGCTCGGACAGGTCGAACACTGAAGCTTTCTTT.

This clonotype was counted at least ten times. This chain connects TRBV7-2 to TRBJ2-3; D unresolved. Germline V gene data show CDR1 as SGHTA and CDR2 as FQGNSA. CDR3 length: 14 amino acids. Trimming shortened V by 1 base and J by 2 bases, and 7 bases separated the two germline ends. CDR3 nucleotides: TGTGCCAGCAGCTTAGTTAGATACACAGATACGCAGTATTTT. Translated: CASSLVRYTDTQYF.